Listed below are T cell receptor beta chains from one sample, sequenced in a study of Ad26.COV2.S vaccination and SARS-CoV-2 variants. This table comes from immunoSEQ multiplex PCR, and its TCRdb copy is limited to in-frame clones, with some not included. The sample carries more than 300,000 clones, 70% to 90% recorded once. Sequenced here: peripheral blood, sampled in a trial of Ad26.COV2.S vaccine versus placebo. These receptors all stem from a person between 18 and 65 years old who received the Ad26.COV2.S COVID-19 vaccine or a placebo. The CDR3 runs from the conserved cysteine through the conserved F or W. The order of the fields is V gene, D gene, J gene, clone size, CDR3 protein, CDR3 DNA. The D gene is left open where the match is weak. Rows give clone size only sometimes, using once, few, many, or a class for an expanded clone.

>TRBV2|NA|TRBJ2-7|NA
CASSERTAGPYEQYF
TGTGCCAGCAGTGAAAGGACAGCCGGACCCTACGAGCAGTACTTC
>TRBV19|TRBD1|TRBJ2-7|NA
CASSMRNRGLTEQYF
TGTGCCAGTAGTATGAGGAACAGGGGTTTAACCGAGCAGTACTTC
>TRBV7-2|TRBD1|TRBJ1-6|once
CASSYTRDRAFDNSPLHF
TGTGCCAGCAGCTATACACGGGACAGGGCATTCGATAATTCACCCCTCCACTTT
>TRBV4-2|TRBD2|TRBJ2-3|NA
CASSPASGIIDTQYF
TGTGCCAGTAGTCCGGCTAGCGGGATAATAGATACGCAGTATTTT
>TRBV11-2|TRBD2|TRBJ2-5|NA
CASSYSGTSGIQETQYF
TGTGCCAGCAGCTATTCCGGGACTAGCGGGATTCAAGAGACCCAGTACTTC
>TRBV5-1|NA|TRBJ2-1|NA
CASSLVQGAYNEQFF
TGCGCCAGCAGCTTGGTCCAGGGAGCCTACAATGAGCAGTTCTTC
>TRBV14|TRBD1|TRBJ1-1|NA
CASSQDHRGRTEAFF
TGTGCCAGCAGCCAAGACCACAGGGGACGCACTGAAGCTTTCTTT
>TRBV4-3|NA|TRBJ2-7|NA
CASSQDYTSYEQYF
TGCGCCAGCAGCCAAGACTACACCTCCTACGAGCAGTACTTC
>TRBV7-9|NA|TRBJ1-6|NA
CASSPQGDSPLHF
TGTGCCAGCAGCCCCCAAGGAGATTCACCCCTCCACTTT
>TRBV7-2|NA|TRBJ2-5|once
CASSFYTRGEETQYF
TGTGCCAGCAGCTTCTATACCAGGGGTGAAGAGACCCAGTACTTC
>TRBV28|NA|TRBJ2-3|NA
CASSLDPGRFYTDTQYF
TGTGCCAGCAGTTTAGATCCGGGGCGTTTCTACACAGATACGCAGTATTTT
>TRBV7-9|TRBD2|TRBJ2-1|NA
CASSSPTSGSPHEQFF
TGTGCCAGCAGCTCCCCGACTAGCGGGAGCCCCCATGAGCAGTTCTTC
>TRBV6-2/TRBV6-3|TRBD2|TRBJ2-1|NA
CASSYTSGRAIGSSYNEQFF
TGTGCCAGCAGTTATACTAGCGGGAGGGCCATCGGAAGCTCCTACAATGAGCAGTTCTTC
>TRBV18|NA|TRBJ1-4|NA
CASSPSRMSANEKLFF
TGTGCCAGCTCACCATCTCGGATGTCGGCTAATGAAAAACTGTTTTTT
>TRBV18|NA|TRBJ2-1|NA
CASSNGYNEQFF
TGTGCCAGCTCAAACGGCTACAATGAGCAGTTCTTC
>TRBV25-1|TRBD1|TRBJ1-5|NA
CASRETGENQPQHF
TGTGCCAGCAGGGAGACAGGGGAAAATCAGCCCCAGCATTTT
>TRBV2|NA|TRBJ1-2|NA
CASRWDTQNYGYTF
TGTGCCAGCAGATGGGACACTCAAAACTATGGCTACACCTTC
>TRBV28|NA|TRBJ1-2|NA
CASRQSGPNYGYTF
TGTGCCAGCAGACAAAGCGGCCCTAACTATGGCTACACCTTC
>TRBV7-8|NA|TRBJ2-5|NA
CASSTGTGTETQYF
TGTGCCAGCAGCACCGGAACAGGGACGGAGACCCAGTACTTC
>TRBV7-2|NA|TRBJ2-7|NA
CASRPQGLGEQYF
TGTGCCAGCAGACCACAGGGATTGGGCGAGCAGTACTTC
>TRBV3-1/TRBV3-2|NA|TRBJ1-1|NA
CASSQEIRGGTEAFF
TGTGCCAGCAGCCAAGAGATCCGGGGGGGGACTGAAGCTTTCTTT
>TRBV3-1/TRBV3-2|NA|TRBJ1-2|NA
CASSQRGTYLLGGYTF
TGTGCCAGCAGCCAACGGGGGACGTACCTACTGGGTGGCTACACCTTC
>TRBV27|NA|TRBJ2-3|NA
CASSRRVQIRTDTQYF
TGTGCCAGCAGCCGTAGGGTGCAGATACGCACAGATACGCAGTATTTT
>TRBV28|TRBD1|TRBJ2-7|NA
CASGQGFPYEQYF
TGTGCCAGCGGACAGGGGTTTCCCTACGAGCAGTACTTC
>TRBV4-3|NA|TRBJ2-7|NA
CASSATRASSYEQYF
TGCGCCAGCAGCGCGACGCGGGCGAGTTCCTACGAGCAGTACTTC
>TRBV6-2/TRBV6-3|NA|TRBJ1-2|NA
CASSGGSGTYGYTF
TGTGCCAGCAGCGGGGGATCAGGGACCTATGGCTACACCTTC
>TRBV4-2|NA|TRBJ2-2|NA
CASSQNYDWDTGELFF
TGTGCCAGCAGCCAGAACTACGATTGGGACACCGGGGAGCTGTTTTTT
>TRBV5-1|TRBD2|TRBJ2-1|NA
CASSFSGDTYNEQFF
TGCGCCAGCAGCTTTAGCGGGGATACCTACAATGAGCAGTTCTTC
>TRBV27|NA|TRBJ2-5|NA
CASSLGGTQQETQYF
TGTGCCAGCAGTCTAGGGGGGACACAGCAAGAGACCCAGTACTTC
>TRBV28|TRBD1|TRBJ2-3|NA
CASTPWDRVDTQYF
TGTGCCAGCACCCCCTGGGACAGGGTAGATACGCAGTATTTT
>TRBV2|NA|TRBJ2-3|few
CASSEPFTVTQYF
TGTGCCAGCAGTGAACCCTTCACAGTTACGCAGTATTTT
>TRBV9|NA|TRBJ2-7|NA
CASSVGLRPPDNEQYF
TGTGCCAGCAGCGTAGGGTTGCGGCCCCCGGATAACGAGCAGTACTTC
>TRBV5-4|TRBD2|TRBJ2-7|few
CASSFQLGTSVHEQYF
TGTGCCAGCAGCTTTCAACTCGGGACTAGTGTCCACGAGCAGTACTTC
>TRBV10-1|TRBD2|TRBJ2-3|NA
CASTAGGPVDTQYF
TGCGCCAGCACCGCGGGGGGGCCGGTAGATACGCAGTATTTT
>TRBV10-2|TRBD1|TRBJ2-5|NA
CASRDRGPAVGTQYF
TGCGCCAGCAGGGACAGGGGTCCCGCCGTCGGGACCCAGTACTTC
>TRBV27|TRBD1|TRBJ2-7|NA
CASSWTGAYEQYF
TGTGCCAGCAGTTGGACAGGGGCCTACGAGCAGTACTTC
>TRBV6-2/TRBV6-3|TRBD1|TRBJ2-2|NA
CASSYGGTGNTGELFF
TGTGCCAGCAGTTATGGAGGGACAGGGAACACCGGGGAGCTGTTTTTT
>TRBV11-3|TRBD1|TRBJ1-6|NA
CASSLEGANFYNSPLHF
TGTGCCAGCAGCTTGGAGGGGGCAAATTTCTATAATTCACCCCTCCACTTT
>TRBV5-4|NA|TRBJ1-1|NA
CASSYREGLNTEAFF
TGTGCCAGCAGCTACCGAGAGGGGCTGAACACTGAAGCTTTCTTT
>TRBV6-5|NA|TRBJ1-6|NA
CASSYSLGNSPLHF
TGTGCCAGCAGTTACTCTCTGGGTAATTCACCCCTCCACTTT
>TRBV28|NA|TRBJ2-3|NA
CASSVDSSVDTQYF
TGTGCCAGCAGTGTTGACTCCTCCGTGGATACGCAGTATTTT
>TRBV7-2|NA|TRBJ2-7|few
CASSLPYEQYF
TGTGCCAGCAGCTTGCCCTACGAGCAGTACTTC
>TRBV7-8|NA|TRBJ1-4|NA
CASSKGRTNEKLFF
TGTGCCAGCAGCAAGGGACGGACTAATGAAAAACTGTTTTTT
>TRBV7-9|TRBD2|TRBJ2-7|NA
CASSPRETSGLSYEQYF
TGTGCCAGCAGCCCGAGAGAGACTAGCGGGCTCTCCTACGAGCAGTACTTC
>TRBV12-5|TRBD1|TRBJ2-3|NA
CASGWGWTGKDTQYF
TGTGCTAGTGGTTGGGGCTGGACAGGGAAAGATACGCAGTATTTT
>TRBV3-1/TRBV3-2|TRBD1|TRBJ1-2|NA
CASSQGRGYSYGYTF
TGTGCCAGCAGCCAAGGCAGGGGGTATAGCTATGGCTACACCTTC
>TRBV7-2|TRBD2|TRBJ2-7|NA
CASSTTGTSFHEQYF
TGTGCCAGCAGCACTACCGGGACTAGCTTCCACGAGCAGTACTTC
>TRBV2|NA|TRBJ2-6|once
CASKGQGIGANVLTF
TGTGCCAGCAAAGGGCAGGGGATTGGGGCCAACGTCCTGACTTTC
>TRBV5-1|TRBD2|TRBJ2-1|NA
CASQPLAGAYNEQFF
TGCGCCAGCCAACCTCTAGCGGGAGCCTACAATGAGCAGTTCTTC
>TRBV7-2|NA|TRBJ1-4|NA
CASSLAGGYEKLFF
TGTGCCAGCAGCTTAGCCGGCGGTTACGAAAAACTGTTTTTT
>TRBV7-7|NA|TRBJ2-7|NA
CASSLNPTGPREQYF
TGTGCTAGCAGCTTAAATCCCACAGGCCCGCGCGAGCAGTACTTC
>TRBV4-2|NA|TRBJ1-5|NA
CASSPGLASNQPQHF
TGTGCCAGCAGCCCTGGTTTGGCGAGCAATCAGCCCCAGCATTTT
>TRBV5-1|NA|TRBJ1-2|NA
CASTRDDSNGYTF
TGCGCCAGCACCCGGGACGACAGCAATGGCTACACCTTC
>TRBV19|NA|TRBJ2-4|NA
CASSNTGWRVAKNIQYF
TGTGCCAGTAGTAATACAGGATGGCGGGTAGCCAAAAACATTCAGTACTTC
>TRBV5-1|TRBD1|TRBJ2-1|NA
CASSRTGENEQFF
TGCGCCAGCAGCCGGACAGGGGAAAATGAGCAGTTCTTC
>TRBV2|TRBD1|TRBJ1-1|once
CASTGQGANTEAFF
TGTGCCAGCACCGGACAGGGGGCGAACACTGAAGCTTTCTTT
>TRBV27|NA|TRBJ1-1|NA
CASSLSHITGNTEAFF
TGTGCCAGCAGTTTATCGCACATTACAGGGAACACTGAAGCTTTCTTT
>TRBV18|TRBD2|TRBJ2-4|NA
CASSPQQVAGEAKNIQYF
TGTGCCAGCTCACCACAACAGGTAGCGGGAGAGGCCAAAAACATTCAGTACTTC
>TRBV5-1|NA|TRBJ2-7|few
CASSGQEYYEQYF
TGCGCCAGCAGCGGGCAGGAGTACTACGAGCAGTACTTC